This entry describes one T cell receptor beta chain. Its target is unknown. This PCR relied on a set of 60 Vbeta primers and 13 Jbeta primers. Assay used: immunoSEQ multiplex PCR; TCRdb lists only in-frame clones, some missing. The repertoire holds 150,000 or so clones, with about three quarters as singletons. The sample belongs to a study of cytomegalovirus exposure and HLA in healthy donors. CDR3 length: 14 amino acids. Germline V gives CDR1 SGHDT, CDR2 YYEEEE. With V trimmed by 4 bases and J by 7 bases, 9 bases remained unmatched. Study-wide findings and caveats: A missense DCLRE1C variant was associated with V- and J-gene trimming of TCR beta chains in a later analysis, and an independent cohort replicated the association. Productive rates of about 87% or about 30% were seen for most TCR beta V segments in an earlier analysis. There were some V segments, including TRBV6-2 and TRBV6-3, excluded as indistinguishable. Cytomegalovirus status was reportedly diagnosed by the classifier with high sensitivity and specificity.

The source of this sequence is a man aged 25-45 years in good health and CMV-seropositive. The V gene is TRBV5-6, the J gene TRBJ1-1; 8 bases align to TRBD1. Sequencing input: PBMCs. The CDR3 spells CASSVFWTGHEAFF. The CDR3 DNA follows: TGTGCCAGCAGCGTTTTTTGGACAGGGCATGAAGCTTTCTTT. Filled out from reference TRBV5-6 and TRBJ1-1, the complete variable domain reads DAGVTQSPTHLIKTRGQQVTLRCSPKSGHDTVSWYQQALGQGPQFIFQYYEEEERQRGNFPDRFSGHQFPNYSSELNVNALLLGDSALYLCASSVFWTGHEAFFGQGTRLTVV.